Each of the 20 T cell receptor beta chains below was sequenced from the same sample in a study of cytomegalovirus exposure and HLA in healthy donors. Researchers ran the PCR with 60 Vbeta and 13 Jbeta primers. TCRdb's table, derived via immunoSEQ multiplex PCR, lists solely in-frame clones and lacks some. This table has about 190,000 clones, over 70% appearing once. Sequencing input: PBMCs. These receptors originate from a man aged 45-65 years in good health and CMV-seronegative.

The count of this clone is one. This chain uses TRBV19 with TRBJ1-5; D ambiguous. V lost 4 bases and J 3 bases, leaving 10 bases between the germline ends. Germline CDR1 reads LNHDA; CDR2 reads SQIVND (reference sequence). The CDR3 length is 14 residues. CDR3 loop: CASSNSRYNQPQHF. DNA for the CDR3: TGTGCCAGTAGTAACTCCAGGTACAATCAGCCCCAGCATTTT.

The chain uses TRBV9 and TRBJ2-7, with D possibly being TRBD1 (6 bases). This CDR3 is 13 amino acids long. V was trimmed by 4 bases and J by 5 bases, leaving 13 bases between them. Germline V lookup: CDR1 SGDLS, CDR2 YYNGEE. The CDR3 DNA is TGTGCCAGCAGCAAGACAGGAGGCGACGAGCAGTACTTC. This sequence encodes CASSKTGGDEQYF.

This sequence joins TRBV13 and TRBJ2-2, with 11 bases identical to TRBD2. V trimming: 5 bases; J trimming: 2 bases; junction bases outside the gene matches: 7. The CDR3 sequence is 17 residues long. Germline V gene sequence: CDR1 PRHDT, CDR2 FYEKMQ (reference sequence). For the CDR3, the DNA is TGTGCCAGCAGCCAGGGGCTAGCGGGGGGCAACACCGGGGAGCTGTTTTTT. This codes for CASSQGLAGGNTGELFF.

This clone was counted a few times. The J gene is TRBJ1-3, the V gene TRBV5-1, with a weak D call TRBD1 (6 bases). The CDR3 loop spans 16 amino acids. The germline CDR1 and CDR2 sequences are SGHRS and YFSETQ. Between the trimmed V and J ends, which lost 3 bases and 0 bases, there was a span of 13 bases. CDR3 loop: CASSSGTTISGNTIYF. Here the CDR3 DNA reads TGCGCCAGCAGCTCCGGGACAACCATCTCTGGAAACACCATATATTTT.

The chain couples TRBV6-1 to TRBJ2-7, with D maybe TRBD1 (6 bases). This CDR3 region has 16 residues. Trimming left V 3 bases short and J 3 bases short, with 18 bases between. Germline CDR1 and CDR2: MNHNS and SASEGT. CDR3: CASSEYLGGQNYEQYF. CDR3 DNA: TGTGCCAGCAGTGAGTATTTAGGGGGACAAAACTACGAGCAGTACTTC.

Comments on this clone: The junction does not match germline at one end; this may be a read error. This rearrangement joins TRBV29-1 to TRBJ2-7; maybe TRBD1 (5 bases). CDR1 SQVTM and CDR2 ANQGSEA come from the germline V gene. The CDR3 is 12 residues long. The CDR3 loop reads CSVKDSVYEQYF. The CDR3, as DNA: TGCAGCGTTAAAGACAGCGTTTACGAGCAGTACTTC.

The V and J genes are TRBV18 and TRBJ2-1, with 8 bases lining up with TRBD2. This CDR3 is 16 amino acids long. V lost 2 bases, J lost 7 bases, and 10 bases stayed unmatched. Germline V gives CDR1 KGHSH, CDR2 LQKENI. The CDR3 DNA reads TGTGCCAGCTCACCAGGGAGTGGGACTAGGAATAATGAGCAGTTCTTC. Translating it yields CASSPGSGTRNNEQFF.

The table lists this clone with a few counts. The chain recombines TRBV5-3 with TRBJ1-5; D is unresolved. TRBV5-3 is an ORF, and what it does is uncertain. CDR3 length equals 14 residues. The V end was cut by 0 bases, the J end by 6 bases, with 10 bases between. As DNA, the CDR3 is TGTGCCAGAAGCTTGGCCGATTGCGGTCAGCCCCAGCATTTT. Translation: CARSLADCGQPQHF.

The gene calls are TRBV9 and TRBJ1-4; D unclear. Germline assignment: CDR1 SGDLS and CDR2 YYNGEE. The ends were cut back, 3 bases at V and 1 base at J, with 7 bases in the middle. The CDR3 extends over 14 amino acids. The chain's CDR3 is CASSGGETNEKLFF. The CDR3 DNA is TGTGCCAGCAGCGGCGGAGAAACTAATGAAAAACTGTTTTTT.

This clone occurred a few times. The genes are TRBV25-1 and TRBJ1-3; D call uncertain. The V end lost 2 bases, the J end lost 4 bases, and 3 bases lay between the germline ends. Germline V CDR1 and CDR2: MGHDK, SYGVNS. The CDR3 contains 12 residues. This CDR3 is CASSETGNTIYF. The CDR3 nucleotides are TGTGCCAGCAGTGAAACAGGAAACACCATATATTTT.

This clone has just one count. CDR3 bases: TGTGCCAGCTCCTCAACAGGGTCCTCTGGAAACACCATATATTTT. This sequence encodes CASSSTGSSGNTIYF. The chain employs TRBV18 and TRBJ1-3; perhaps TRBD1 as D (6 bases). Germline assignment: CDR1 KGHSH and CDR2 LQKENI. Trimming took off 6 bases at V and 0 bases at J, with 12 bases between the two ends. There are 15 residues in the CDR3. Filled out from reference TRBV18 and TRBJ1-3, the complete variable domain reads NAGVMQNPRHLVRRRGQEARLRCSPMKGHSHVYWYRQLPEEGLKFMVYLQKENIIDESGMPKERFSAEFPKEGPSILRIQQVVRGDSAAYFCASSSTGSSGNTIYFGEGSWLTVV.

The V call is TRBV27, the J call TRBJ2-3, with 7 bases identical to TRBD1. V lost 4 bases, J lost 2 bases, and 9 bases stayed unmatched. CDR1 is MNHEY and CDR2 is SMNVEV in the germline V gene (reference sequence). There are 16 residues in the CDR3. In nucleotides, the CDR3 is TGTGCCAGCAGTTCAGACATGGACAGGCTCACAGATACGCAGTATTTT. Protein: CASSSDMDRLTDTQYF.

The gene calls are TRBV11-3 and TRBJ2-3; D is unclear. Germline CDR1 reads SGHNT; CDR2 reads YENEEA. V gave up 5 bases and J gave up 0 bases, with 12 bases separating them. The CDR3 loop spans 15 amino acids. CDR3 DNA sequence: TGTGCCAGCAGCCCCAGTTCCTCTAGCACAGATACGCAGTATTTT. Amino acid sequence: CASSPSSSSTDTQYF.

The chain is built from TRBV5-1 and TRBJ2-3; tentatively, D is TRBD2 (5 bases). This CDR3 is built from 14 residues. Trimming removed 0 bases at V and 3 bases at J, with 8 bases between. From germline, CDR1 is SGHRS and CDR2 YFSETQ. CDR3 DNA: TGCGCCAGCAGCTTGGCTTCGGGAACAGATACGCAGTATTTT. It codes for CASSLASGTDTQYF.

The chain has TRBV9 and TRBJ1-1; unclear D gene. The CDR3 runs to 15 residues. V shed 0 bases and J shed 0 bases, with 9 bases lying between them. Germline values: CDR1 SGDLS, CDR2 YYNGEE. The CDR3, as DNA: TGTGCCAGCAGCGTAGTTGGCAGGATGAACACTGAAGCTTTCTTT. Its translation is CASSVVGRMNTEAFF.

This rearrangement joins TRBV6-5 to TRBJ1-2; D is ambiguous. Looked up from germline, CDR1 is MNHEY and CDR2 is SVGAGI. The CDR3 has 13 amino acids. V was clipped by 6 bases and J by 0 bases, with 8 bases between them. The CDR3 region has the DNA TGTGCCAGCAGCAAAAACTCTAACTATGGCTACACCTTC. Translating it yields CASSKNSNYGYTF.

The rearrangement joins TRBV7-9 to TRBJ1-5; unclear D gene. The CDR3 loop spans 18 amino acids. V was cut by 0 bases and J by 0 bases, with 15 bases left in between. The germline V gene has CDR1 SEHNR and CDR2 FQNEAQ (reference sequence). The CDR3 region has the DNA TGTGCCAGCAGCTTAGCGCCCCTCGGGGAGGCTAGCAATCAGCCCCAGCATTTT. It specifies CASSLAPLGEASNQPQHF.

This chain links TRBV7-3 with TRBJ2-7; 9 nucleotides match TRBD1. The CDR3 contains 16 residues. J gave up 2 bases and V 2 bases, and 7 bases lay outside the gene matches. The V gene's germline CDR1 is SGHTA and CDR2 FQGTGA. The CDR3 is CASSLRTGDSAYEQYF. In DNA, the CDR3 is TGTGCCAGCAGCTTACGGACAGGGGACAGCGCCTACGAGCAGTACTTC.

The gene calls are TRBV7-9 and TRBJ2-5; TRBD1 agrees at 7 bases. The CDR3 is 14 amino acids. Germline loops: CDR1 SEHNR, CDR2 FQNEAQ (reference sequence). With 1 base clipped from V and 5 bases from J, the junction kept 4 bases outside the gene matches. The CDR3 here is CASSLEQGIETQYF. CDR3 in DNA: TGTGCCAGCAGCTTAGAACAGGGGATCGAGACCCAGTACTTC.

This clone appeared a single time. This chain joins TRBV7-2 and TRBJ2-5; D possibly corresponds to TRBD2 (5 bases). CDR1 SGHTA and CDR2 FQGNSA come from the germline V gene. CDR3 length equals 13 residues. Trimming took 3 bases from V and 5 from J, leaving 10 bases between them. The CDR3 DNA sequence: TGTGCCAGCAGCTTTAGAGGGTTGGAGACCCAGTACTTC. Translation: CASSFRGLETQYF.